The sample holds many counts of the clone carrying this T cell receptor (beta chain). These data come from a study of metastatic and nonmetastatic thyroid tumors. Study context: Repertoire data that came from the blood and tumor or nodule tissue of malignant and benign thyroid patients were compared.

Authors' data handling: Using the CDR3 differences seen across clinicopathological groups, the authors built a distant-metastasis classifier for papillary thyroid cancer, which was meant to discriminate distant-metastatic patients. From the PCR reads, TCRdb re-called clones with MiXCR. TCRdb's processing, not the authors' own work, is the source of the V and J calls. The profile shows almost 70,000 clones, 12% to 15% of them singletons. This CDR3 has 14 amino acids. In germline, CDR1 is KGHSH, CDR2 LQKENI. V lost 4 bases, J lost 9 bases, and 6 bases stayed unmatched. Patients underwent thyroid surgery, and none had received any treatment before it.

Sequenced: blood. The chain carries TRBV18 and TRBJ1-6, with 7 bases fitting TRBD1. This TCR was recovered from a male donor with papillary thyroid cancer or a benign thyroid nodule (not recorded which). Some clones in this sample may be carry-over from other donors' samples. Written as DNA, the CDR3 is TGTGCCAGCTCACTGCAGGGGGATGGTTCACCCCTCCACTTT. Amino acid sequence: CASSLQGDGSPLHF.